The T cell receptor beta chain described here comes from a study of T cell clones after liver transplantation. Whole-study context: A pre-transplant mixed lymphocyte reaction with TCRbeta sequencing defined graft-donor-reactive clones followed in post-transplant blood.

CD3+CD4+ and CD3+CD8+ cells were FACS-sorted from thawed unstimulated PBMCs. Clones were sequenced by immunoSEQ multiplex PCR, and TCRdb holds only the in-frame ones, with some missing. This repertoire shows roughly 55,000 clones, approximately 88% found once; its top ten account for 7.5% to 10%. Comments on this clone: Its antigen is still unknown.

The germline V gene encodes CDR1 MNHEY and CDR2 SVGAGI. CDR3 length: 13 residues. Trimming stripped 5 bases from V and 4 bases from J, with 11 bases between. General study results and limits: Low donor cell numbers restricted donor-reactive repertoire measurement in a couple of subjects.

This TCR came from a human donor who received a liver transplant. The sample was CD4+ T cells from blood, taken before liver transplant. This sequence joins TRBV6-5 and TRBJ1-2, with D possibly being TRBD1 (5 bases). The CDR3 region is CASSTGISYGYTF. CDR3 sequence (DNA): TGTGCCAGCAGTACAGGTATCTCCTATGGCTACACCTTC.